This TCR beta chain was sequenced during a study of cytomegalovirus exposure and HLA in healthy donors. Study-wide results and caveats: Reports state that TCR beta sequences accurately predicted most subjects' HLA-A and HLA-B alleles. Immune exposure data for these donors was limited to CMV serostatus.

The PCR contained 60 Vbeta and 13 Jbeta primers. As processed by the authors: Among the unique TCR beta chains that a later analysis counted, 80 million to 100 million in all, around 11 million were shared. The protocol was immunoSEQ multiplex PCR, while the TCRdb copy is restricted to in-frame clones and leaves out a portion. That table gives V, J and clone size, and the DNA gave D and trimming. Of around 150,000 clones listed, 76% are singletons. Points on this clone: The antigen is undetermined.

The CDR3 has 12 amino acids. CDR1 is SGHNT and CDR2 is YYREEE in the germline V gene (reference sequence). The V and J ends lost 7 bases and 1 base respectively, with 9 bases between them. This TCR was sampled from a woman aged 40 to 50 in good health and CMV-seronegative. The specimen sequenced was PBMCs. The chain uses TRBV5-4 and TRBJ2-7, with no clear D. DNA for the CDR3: TGTGCCAGCCGCGGTGGATCCTACGAGCAGTACTTC. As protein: CASRGGSYEQYF. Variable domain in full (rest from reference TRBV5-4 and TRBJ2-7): ETGVTQSPTHLIKTRGQQVTLRCSSQSGHNTVSWYQQALGQGPQFIFQYYREEENGRGNFPPRFSGLQFPNYSSELNVNALELDDSALYLCASRGGSYEQYFGPGTRLTVT.